One sample yielded the 23 T cell receptor beta chains listed below, sequenced in a study of blood T cell repertoires in COVID-19. The assay was immunoSEQ multiplex PCR, and TCRdb's table has in-frame clones only and misses some. The repertoire holds about 340,000 clones, with 80% to 90% as singletons. Material for sequencing was PBMCs or T cells enriched from blood (not recorded which). These receptors originate from a woman between 35 and 50 years old with acute COVID-19.

V and J are TRBV5-4 and TRBJ2-5, with D unresolved. In germline, CDR1 is SGHNT, CDR2 YYREEE (reference sequence). Trimming pared 5 bases from V and 1 base from J, leaving 12 bases between. This CDR3 spans 14 amino acids. CDR3 loop: CASSQVHTQETQYF. CDR3 DNA sequence: TGTGCCAGCAGTCAAGTTCACACCCAAGAGACCCAGTACTTC.

This chain joins TRBV7-2 and TRBJ2-7, with D possibly matching TRBD2 (5 bases). Germline values: CDR1 SGHTA, CDR2 FQGNSA. The CDR3 length is 16 residues. Trimming removed 2 bases from V and 0 bases from J, with 14 bases in between. CDR3 in amino acids: CASSLFSGGNSYEQYF. The CDR3, as DNA: TGTGCCAGCAGCTTATTCAGCGGAGGAAACTCCTACGAGCAGTACTTC.

The chain combines TRBV25-1 with TRBJ2-1, with 14 positions matching TRBD2. Germline CDR1 and CDR2: MGHDK and SYGVNS. The CDR3 covers 16 residues. J was trimmed by 8 bases and V by 3 bases; bases with no gene match: 6. CDR3 residues: CASSEGRLAGGDEQFF. CDR3 DNA: TGTGCCAGCAGTGAGGGAAGACTAGCGGGAGGGGATGAGCAGTTCTTC.

V is TRBV25-1 and J is TRBJ1-1; the D is unclear. The CDR3 extends over 12 amino acids. Trimming left V 6 bases short and J 7 bases short, with 12 bases between. Germline-derived CDR1 and CDR2 are MGHDK and SYGVNS. CDR3: CASRERMGEAFF. The CDR3 DNA is TGTGCCAGCAGAGAGAGGATGGGTGAAGCTTTCTTT.

The chain has TRBV7-2 and TRBJ2-2; D is undetermined. Looked up from germline, CDR1 is SGHTA and CDR2 is FQGNSA. The CDR3 covers 18 residues. Trimming removed 3 bases from V and 0 bases from J, with 17 bases in between. The CDR3 nucleotides are TGTGCCAGCAGCTTTTGGTACATGCACGAAACGAACACCGGGGAGCTGTTTTTT. This sequence encodes CASSFWYMHETNTGELFF.

The chain joins TRBV4-3 to TRBJ2-3; weak D call: TRBD1 (5 bases). The CDR3 loop spans 14 amino acids. Germline V gene data show CDR1 as LGHNA and CDR2 as YSLEER. The V and J ends lost 5 bases and 1 base respectively, with 10 bases between them. CDR3 region: CASSFDRRTDTQYF. The CDR3 DNA sequence: TGCGCCAGCAGCTTCGACAGACGCACAGATACGCAGTATTTT.

This clone has a single count. The sample contains more than one DNA sequence encoding this CDR3. CDR3 bases: TGCGCCAGCAGCCAAGATTGGGTTAGCACCTCCTACGAGCAGTACTTC. Amino acids: CASSQDWVSTSYEQYF. The chain has TRBV4-3 and TRBJ2-7; D remains ambiguous. Between the trimmed V and J ends, which lost 0 bases and 0 bases, there was a span of 12 bases. Germline V gene sequence: CDR1 LGHNA, CDR2 YSLEER. The CDR3 sequence is 16 residues long.

The chain couples TRBV4-3 to TRBJ2-7; no clear D gene. The germline V gene encodes CDR1 LGHNA and CDR2 YSLEER. CDR3 length equals 13 residues. V was shortened by 1 base and J by 7 bases, with 11 bases between the two germline ends. This CDR3 reads CASSQGVLEEQYF. As DNA, the CDR3 is TGCGCCAGCAGCCAAGGTGTTCTAGAAGAGCAGTACTTC.

V is TRBV6-5 and J is TRBJ1-5; D possibly corresponds to TRBD1 (6 bases). This CDR3 region has 15 residues. Germline assignment: CDR1 MNHEY and CDR2 SVGAGI. V shed 2 bases and J shed 4 bases, with 12 bases lying between them. The CDR3 DNA reads as TGTGCCAGCAGTTACCCGATGGACAGAAATCAGCCCCAGCATTTT. It translates to CASSYPMDRNQPQHF.

V and J are TRBV7-2 and TRBJ2-4; 9 bases agree with TRBD1. Trimming at V came to 2 bases and at J to 5 bases, leaving 4 bases not matched to a gene. CDR1 and CDR2 from the germline V gene are SGHTA and FQGNSA. There are 15 residues in the CDR3. CDR3: CASSLRTGEENIQYF. In DNA, the CDR3 is TGTGCCAGCAGCTTACGGACAGGGGAAGAAAACATTCAGTACTTC.

The chain joins TRBV18 to TRBJ1-4; D ambiguous. The CDR3 runs to 14 residues. V gave up 3 bases and J gave up 0 bases, with 5 bases separating them. Germline values: CDR1 KGHSH, CDR2 LQKENI. CDR3 nucleotide sequence: TGTGCCAGCTCACCTAGCGCAACTAATGAAAAACTGTTTTTT. It specifies CASSPSATNEKLFF.

The V call is TRBV27, the J call TRBJ2-4; no reliable D call. V lost 5 bases, J lost 1 base, and 12 bases lay in between. This CDR3 is built from 15 residues. The germline V gene encodes CDR1 MNHEY and CDR2 SMNVEV (reference sequence). The CDR3 region is CASSLNAMAKNIQYF. CDR3 bases: TGTGCCAGCAGTCTCAATGCGATGGCCAAAAACATTCAGTACTTC.

This chain uses TRBV19 with TRBJ1-5; 8 nucleotides agree with TRBD1. Trimming removed 5 bases from V and 3 bases from J; junction bases left unmatched: 9. CDR1 and CDR2 from the germline V gene are LNHDA and SQIVND (reference sequence). The CDR3 runs to 16 residues. CDR3 DNA sequence: TGTGCCAGTAGTCCACGGACAGGGCAAATCAATCAGCCCCAGCATTTT. Protein: CASSPRTGQINQPQHF. Together with reference TRBV19 and TRBJ1-5, the CDR3 gives the full variable domain: DGGITQSPKYLFRKEGQNVTLSCEQNLNHDAMYWYRQDPGQGLRLIYYSQIVNDFQKGDIAEGYSVSREKKESFPLTVTSAQKNPTAFYLCASSPRTGQINQPQHFGDGTRLSIL.

The rearrangement joins TRBV4-2 to TRBJ2-5, with 12 nucleotides matching TRBD2. V gave up 1 base and J gave up 2 bases; unmatched junction bases: 2. This CDR3 is 16 amino acids long. Germline CDR1 is LGHNA and CDR2 is YNFKEQ. The DNA of the CDR3 is TGTGCCAGCAGCCAAGTCCTAGCGGGGGGGCAAGAGACCCAGTACTTC. Its protein is CASSQVLAGGQETQYF.

The V gene is TRBV7-2, the J gene TRBJ2-7; D is ambiguous. CDR3 length: 12 residues. Deletions cut 3 bases from V and 0 bases from J, with 3 bases between. The germline CDR1 and CDR2 sequences are SGHTA and FQGNSA. The CDR3 sequence: CASSFSSYEQYF. CDR3 DNA sequence: TGTGCCAGCAGCTTTAGCTCCTACGAGCAGTACTTC.

This clone was picked up one time. The chain carries TRBV5-1 and TRBJ1-4; TRBD1 aligns across 9 bases. Germline CDR1 and CDR2: SGHRS and YFSETQ. V gave up 3 bases and J gave up 5 bases; unmatched junction bases: 2. The CDR3 runs to 14 residues. CDR3 loop: CASSSQGANEKLFF. CDR3 DNA sequence: TGCGCCAGCAGCTCACAGGGGGCAAATGAAAAACTGTTTTTT. The variable domain in full, with the rest retrieved from reference TRBV5-1 and TRBJ1-4, is KAGVTQTPRYLIKTRGQQVTLSCSPISGHRSVSWYQQTPGQGLQFLFEYFSETQRNKGNFPGRFSGRQFSNSRSEMNVSTLELGDSALYLCASSSQGANEKLFFGSGTQLSVL.

The rearrangement joins TRBV14 to TRBJ1-3; no clear D. V was trimmed by 6 bases and J by 2 bases, leaving 11 bases between them. Germline lookup yields CDR1 SGHDN and CDR2 FVKESK. The CDR3 spans 14 residues. CDR3 bases: TGTGCCAGCAGTCTCGAGTTGACTGGAAACACCATATATTTT. Translation gives CASSLELTGNTIYF.

The V and J genes are TRBV19 and TRBJ1-4; 7 nucleotides agree with TRBD1. Germline loops: CDR1 LNHDA, CDR2 SQIVND (reference sequence). J was trimmed by 8 bases and V by 3 bases; bases with no gene match: 0. The CDR3 has 12 residues. The CDR3 protein is CASSMDREKLFF. The CDR3 DNA reads as TGTGCCAGTAGTATGGACAGGGAAAAACTGTTTTTT.

The chain uses TRBV5-4 and TRBJ2-2; TRBD2 agrees at 9 bases. The CDR3 consists of 15 residues. Germline trimming cut 0 bases from V and 3 bases from J; bases unmatched to any gene: 0. Germline-derived CDR1 and CDR2 are SGHNT and YYREEE (reference sequence). This CDR3 is CASSLVAGDTGELFF. The CDR3 DNA reads TGTGCCAGCAGCTTGGTAGCGGGAGACACCGGGGAGCTGTTTTTT.

This chain joins TRBV15 and TRBJ2-3; 9 nucleotides align to TRBD2. Germline loops: CDR1 LNHNV, CDR2 YYDKDF (reference sequence). V shed 3 bases, J shed 0 bases, and the junction held 4 bases outside the gene matches. The CDR3 contains 16 residues. The CDR3 spells CATSRATSGSTDTQYF. The CDR3 DNA reads as TGTGCCACCAGCAGGGCCACTAGCGGGAGCACAGATACGCAGTATTTT.

V and J are TRBV7-3 and TRBJ1-1, with 7 bases that match TRBD1. Trimming took 2 bases from V and 1 from J; bases not matched to a gene: 4. The germline V gene has CDR1 SGHTA and CDR2 FQGTGA. There are 15 residues in the CDR3. CDR3 sequence reads: CASSLQAGGNTEAFF. The CDR3, as DNA: TGTGCCAGCAGCTTACAGGCAGGGGGGAACACTGAAGCTTTCTTT.

The chain combines TRBV19 with TRBJ2-5; the match to TRBD2 covers 12 bases. Per germline, CDR1 LNHDA and CDR2 SQIVND (reference sequence). After removal of 5 bases from V and 6 bases from J, the junction contained 16 bases not matched to a gene. The CDR3 runs to 18 residues. This chain's CDR3 is CASSSVASGGAALQTQYF. The DNA for the CDR3 is TGTGCCAGTAGTTCGGTGGCTAGCGGGGGGGCCGCGCTACAGACCCAGTACTTC.

This sequence joins TRBV6-5 and TRBJ2-7, with D perhaps TRBD2 (6 bases). CDR3 length: 12 residues. With 6 bases removed from V and 7 bases from J, the gap between germline ends came to 13 bases. CDR1 is MNHEY, CDR2 SVGAGI, per germline. This CDR3 is CASRPSRGEQYF. In DNA form, the CDR3 reads TGTGCCAGCAGACCCTCCCGGGGGGAGCAGTACTTC.